This TCR beta chain was identified during a study of cytomegalovirus exposure and HLA in healthy donors. Donors were nominally healthy when sampled, though unrecorded immune exposures were likely. Primers included in the PCR were 60 Vbeta and 13 Jbeta primers. Here immunoSEQ multiplex PCR was the method, and the copy in TCRdb shows in-frame clones only, minus some. The sample lists 120,000 or so clones; around 79% were seen once. A few counts support this clone. What it binds is not known. The CDR3 is made up of 13 amino acids. Between the trimmed V and J ends, which lost 5 bases and 2 bases, there was a span of 10 bases. The germline V gene has CDR1 SGHAT and CDR2 FQNNGV. Points from the study as a whole: In vitro checks showed that a few CMV-associated chains really do target CMV antigens.

The clonotype comes from a woman aged 18-29 years in good health and CMV-seronegative. The gene calls are TRBV11-2 and TRBJ2-7, with unresolved D. The sequenced material came from PBMCs. Here the CDR3 DNA reads TGTGCCAGCAGCGACATCCACCCCTACGAGCAGTACTTC. Its protein product is CASSDIHPYEQYF.